This TCR beta chain originates from a study of T cell changes during pregnancy in multiple sclerosis. The protocol was immunoSEQ multiplex PCR, while the TCRdb copy is restricted to in-frame clones and leaves out a portion. The sample has tens of thousands of clones; about nine tenths are singletons. The CDR3 length is 11 residues. CDR1 and CDR2 from the germline V gene are DFQATT and SNEGSKA (reference sequence). The V end was cut by 4 bases, the J end by 1 base, with 2 bases between. The receptor was derived from a female donor with multiple sclerosis, enrolled in a pregnancy study. The V and J genes are TRBV20-1 and TRBJ1-3; D gene ambiguous. This material consisted of peripheral blood, taken in the third trimester of pregnancy. CDR3 DNA sequence: TGCAGTGCTACTTCTGGAAACACCATATATTTT. It specifies CSATSGNTIYF.